The 32 T cell receptor beta chains in this list originate from one sample, sequenced in a study of control samples from healthy donors and cancer patients. Profiling relied on immunoSEQ multiplex PCR, and the TCRdb table lists in-frame clones only, not all of them. Of about 130,000 clones listed, around nine tenths were seen once; the top ten hold approximately 3.2%. Sequenced material: blood. These receptor sequences come from a man aged 50-60 years in good health.

The chain links TRBV5-5 to TRBJ2-7, with D possibly being TRBD1 (6 bases). The germline V and J ends were trimmed by 7 bases and 3 bases, with 11 bases remaining between them. The CDR3 is made up of 12 amino acids. Germline CDR1 reads SGHKS; CDR2 reads YYEKEE (reference sequence). CDR3 coding DNA: TGTGCCAGCCAGACAGGACTCTACGAGCAGTACTTC. Amino acid sequence: CASQTGLYEQYF.

The rearrangement links TRBV28 to TRBJ1-5; 10 bases are shared with TRBD1. The germline CDR1 and CDR2 sequences are MDHEN and SYDVKM. V was pared by 7 bases and J by 6 bases, with 6 bases of the junction left unmatched. There are 14 residues in the CDR3. DNA of the CDR3: TGTGCCAGCACGGGACAGGGGACCATTCAGCCCCAGCATTTT. The encoded protein is CASTGQGTIQPQHF.

The CDR3 spells CASSQDNSGNTIYF. The CDR3 DNA is TGCGCCAGCAGCCAGGACAACTCTGGAAACACCATATATTTT. The chain joins TRBV4-1 to TRBJ1-3, with D possibly matching TRBD1 (5 bases). Germline CDR1 MGHRA, CDR2 YSYEKL. There are 14 residues in the CDR3. V was cut by 3 bases and J by 0 bases, with 6 bases left in between.

This clone was counted only a few times. This chain uses TRBV11-2 with TRBJ2-5; 9 positions match TRBD1. This CDR3 has 19 residues. V trimming: 2 bases; J trimming: 4 bases; junction bases outside the gene matches: 17. Germline CDR1 is SGHAT and CDR2 is FQNNGV. In DNA form, the CDR3 reads TGTGCCAGCAGCTTACGAACAGGGGGCCACAAACTCAGAGGAGAGACCCAGTACTTC. Protein: CASSLRTGGHKLRGETQYF.

The chain carries TRBV30 and TRBJ1-1; 7 bases match TRBD1. Losses at the gene ends were 4 bases for V and 7 bases for J; bases not matched to a gene: 6. The CDR3 sequence is 12 residues long. Germline loops: CDR1 GTSNPN, CDR2 SVGIG (reference sequence). The CDR3, as DNA: TGTGCCTGGATAATGAGGACAGGTGAAGCTTTCTTT. Its protein is CAWIMRTGEAFF.

V usage is TRBV28 and J usage is TRBJ2-3; 9 bases map to TRBD2. This CDR3 comprises 15 residues. V trimming: 5 bases; J trimming: 8 bases; junction bases outside the gene matches: 11. Germline CDR1 MDHEN, CDR2 SYDVKM. This CDR3 reads CASSDTSGRAGTQYF. As DNA, the CDR3 is TGTGCCAGCAGTGACACTAGCGGGCGAGCGGGTACGCAGTATTTT.

This clone was counted a few times. The rearrangement joins TRBV5-4 to TRBJ2-5; 16 bases align to TRBD2. Germline trimming cut 4 bases from V and 5 bases from J; bases unmatched to any gene: 5. This CDR3 comprises 16 residues. Looked up from germline, CDR1 is SGHNT and CDR2 is YYREEE (reference sequence). The CDR3 sequence is CASSPGLAGGRETQYF. In DNA form, the CDR3 reads TGTGCCAGCAGCCCGGGACTAGCGGGGGGGCGGGAGACCCAGTACTTC.

This clone showed up just a few times. The CDR3 is CASSMSEKLFF. The CDR3 DNA reads as TGTGCCAGTAGTATGAGTGAAAAACTGTTTTTT. This chain links TRBV19 with TRBJ1-4; no clear D gene. Germline values: CDR1 LNHDA, CDR2 SQIVND (reference sequence). The CDR3 consists of 11 residues. Trimming shortened V by 3 bases and J by 7 bases, and 3 bases separated the two germline ends.

This clone was seen once. J is TRBJ2-2 and V is TRBV18; TRBD1 is a possible D gene (6 bases). Germline V gene sequence: CDR1 KGHSH, CDR2 LQKENI. V gave up 0 bases and J gave up 4 bases, with 18 bases separating them. CDR3 length equals 18 residues. This CDR3 is CASSPPNRATRGTGELFF. CDR3 DNA: TGTGCCAGCTCACCACCGAACAGGGCCACCCGTGGCACCGGGGAGCTGTTTTTT.

The chain couples TRBV5-5 to TRBJ2-7; weak D call: TRBD2 (5 bases). V was cut by 3 bases and J by 3 bases, with 13 bases left in between. The CDR3 sequence is 14 residues long. Germline CDR1 SGHKS, CDR2 YYEKEE (reference sequence). The CDR3: CASSWREGIYEQYF. DNA for the CDR3: TGTGCCAGCAGCTGGAGAGAGGGAATCTACGAGCAGTACTTC.

V and J are TRBV3-1 (or the pseudogene TRBV3-2) and TRBJ2-3; 11 nucleotides agree with TRBD2. This CDR3 region has 16 residues. In germline, CDR1 is LGHDT, CDR2 YNNKEL (reference sequence). Losses at the gene ends were 4 bases for V and 6 bases for J; bases not matched to a gene: 9. CDR3 nucleotide sequence: TGTGCCAGCAGCCTCCGGACTAGCGGGTCCGGGGATACGCAGTATTTT. This encodes CASSLRTSGSGDTQYF.

The chain is built from TRBV19 and TRBJ2-2; 8 bases are a match to TRBD1. There are 15 residues in the CDR3. V was clipped by 3 bases and J by 6 bases; unmatched bases: 6. Germline V lookup: CDR1 LNHDA, CDR2 SQIVND (reference sequence). CDR3 nucleotides: TGTGCCAGTAGTATCGGACAGGGTTCGGCCGGGGAGCTGTTTTTT. Its translation: CASSIGQGSAGELFF. Filled out from reference TRBV19 and TRBJ2-2, the complete variable domain reads DGGITQSPKYLFRKEGQNVTLSCEQNLNHDAMYWYRQDPGQGLRLIYYSQIVNDFQKGDIAEGYSVSREKKESFPLTVTSAQKNPTAFYLCASSIGQGSAGELFFGEGSRLTVL.

V and J are TRBV12-3 or TRBV12-4 and TRBJ2-7; D remains ambiguous. The length of the CDR3 is 13 residues. Trimming removed 3 bases from V and 4 bases from J, with 10 bases in between. The CDR3 protein is CASSLGSIYEQYF. The CDR3 nucleotides are TGTGCCAGCAGTTTGGGCAGTATTTACGAGCAGTACTTC.

This clone has just one count. The chain recombines TRBV5-1 with TRBJ1-4; D gene ambiguous. The CDR3 consists of 12 residues. Germline V CDR1 and CDR2: SGHRS, YFSETQ. The V end was cut by 4 bases, the J end by 0 bases, with 1 base between. The CDR3 DNA sequence: TGCGCCAGCAGCACAACTAATGAAAAACTGTTTTTT. This encodes CASSTTNEKLFF.

This sequence joins TRBV5-4 and TRBJ1-3, with D possibly TRBD1 on 5 matching bases. CDR3 length: 17 residues. Germline CDR1 is SGHNT and CDR2 is YYREEE (reference sequence). Trimming stripped 0 bases from V and 0 bases from J, with 13 bases between. The CDR3 nucleotides read TGTGCCAGCAGCTTGGGTCAAGGGGCGAACTCTGGAAACACCATATATTTT. Its protein product is CASSLGQGANSGNTIYF. Looking up the rest from reference TRBV5-4 and TRBJ1-3 gives the full variable domain: ETGVTQSPTHLIKTRGQQVTLRCSSQSGHNTVSWYQQALGQGPQFIFQYYREEENGRGNFPPRFSGLQFPNYSSELNVNALELDDSALYLCASSLGQGANSGNTIYFGEGSWLTVV.

The V gene is TRBV27, the J gene TRBJ2-7; 11 nucleotides match TRBD2. CDR3 length: 16 residues. Germline V gene data show CDR1 as MNHEY and CDR2 as SMNVEV (reference sequence). The V segment lost 5 bases and the J segment 5 bases; nucleotides outside the gene matches: 11. CDR3: CASSPLLAGGQNEQYF. CDR3 sequence (DNA): TGTGCCAGCAGTCCACTCCTAGCGGGGGGCCAGAACGAGCAGTACTTC.

As DNA, the CDR3 is TGTGCCAGCAGTACGGGGGGTAACGGGGAGCTGTTTTTT. Translation gives CASSTGGNGELFF. V usage is TRBV28 and J usage is TRBJ2-2, with 7 nucleotides matching TRBD2. V shed 5 bases, J shed 7 bases, and the junction held 4 bases outside the gene matches. The CDR3 is 13 amino acids. Germline V gene sequence: CDR1 MDHEN, CDR2 SYDVKM.

The rearrangement joins TRBV5-4 to TRBJ2-2; 9 bases map to TRBD2. Germline CDR1 and CDR2: SGHNT and YYREEE (reference sequence). V shed 10 bases, J shed 1 base, and the junction held 5 bases outside the gene matches. The CDR3 length is 14 residues. The CDR3: CALASGENTGELFF. In DNA, the CDR3 is TGTGCCTTAGCTAGCGGGGAGAACACCGGGGAGCTGTTTTTT.

As for this clone: The identical CDR3 is also encoded by other nucleotide sequences in the sample. The chain recombines TRBV18 with TRBJ1-5; D call uncertain. V lost 3 bases to trimming and J lost 4 bases, with 7 bases between them. Germline values: CDR1 KGHSH, CDR2 LQKENI. The CDR3 has 13 residues. The CDR3 DNA follows: TGTGCCAGCTCACCGGGAGAGAATCAGCCCCAGCATTTT. Its translation: CASSPGENQPQHF.

The J gene is TRBJ1-2, the V gene TRBV30; possible D gene TRBD1, 5 bases. V was trimmed by 2 bases and J by 8 bases, leaving 15 bases between them. Germline CDR1 GTSNPN, CDR2 SVGIG (reference sequence). This CDR3 comprises 13 residues. CDR3 amino acids: CAWSSSGLGGYTF. CDR3 in DNA: TGTGCCTGGAGTTCGTCGGGGCTGGGAGGCTACACCTTC. Full variable domain (missing parts from reference TRBV30 and TRBJ1-2): SQTIHQWPATLVQPVGSPLSLECTVEGTSNPNLYWYRQAAGRGLQLLFYSVGIGQISSEVPQNLSASRPQDRQFILSSKKLLLSDSGFYLCAWSSSGLGGYTFGSGTRLTVV.

The chain joins TRBV4-1 to TRBJ1-5; maybe TRBD1 (5 bases). The CDR3 extends over 16 amino acids. Per germline, CDR1 MGHRA and CDR2 YSYEKL. V was clipped by 1 base and J by 1 base, with 11 bases between them. The CDR3 DNA reads as TGCGCCAGCAGCCAAGCAGGGAGTGGGAGCAATCAGCCCCAGCATTTT. Protein: CASSQAGSGSNQPQHF.

A note on this clone: Other DNA sequences of this sample code for an identical CDR3. The chain uses TRBV15 and TRBJ1-1; D gene unclear. The CDR3 spans 15 residues. Looked up from germline, CDR1 is LNHNV and CDR2 is YYDKDF (reference sequence). The ends were cut back, 0 bases at V and 1 base at J, with 9 bases in the middle. CDR3 region: CATSRDTERNTEAFF. CDR3 sequence (DNA): TGTGCCACCAGCAGAGATACAGAGAGGAACACTGAAGCTTTCTTT.

J is TRBJ1-5 and V is TRBV27; the D gene is possibly TRBD1 (6 bases). The CDR3 sequence is 14 residues long. V was cut by 8 bases and J by 0 bases, with 11 bases left in between. Germline V gives CDR1 MNHEY, CDR2 SMNVEV (reference sequence). CDR3 sequence (DNA): TGTGCCAGCGGGGGGACACCTAGCAATCAGCCCCAGCATTTT. This encodes CASGGTPSNQPQHF.

The chain combines TRBV5-1 with TRBJ1-1; TRBD1 is a possible D gene (5 bases). Germline CDR1 and CDR2: SGHRS and YFSETQ. The ends were cut back, 4 bases at V and 4 bases at J, with 14 bases in the middle. The CDR3 sequence is 14 residues long. The CDR3 is CASSDNPGGTEAFF. The CDR3 DNA is TGCGCCAGCAGCGACAACCCGGGGGGCACTGAAGCTTTCTTT.

The chain uses TRBV30 and TRBJ1-5; no firm D call. V lost 0 bases, J lost 5 bases, and 8 bases lay in between. The germline gives CDR1 GTSNPN, CDR2 SVGIG (reference sequence). The CDR3 is made up of 13 amino acids. Written as DNA, the CDR3 is TGTGCCTGGAGTGTTCGGTTAGATCAGCCCCAGCATTTT. Protein product: CAWSVRLDQPQHF.

CDR3 coding DNA: TGTGCCACTCGGGACAGCCACCCCCCCTACGAGCAGTACTTC. Its translation is CATRDSHPPYEQYF. V gene TRBV6-6 combines with J gene TRBJ2-7, with 7 nucleotides matching TRBD1. Germline V gene lookup returns CDR1 MNHNY and CDR2 SVGAGI (reference sequence). The ends lost 10 bases at V and 2 bases at J; junction bases unmatched: 11. The CDR3 is 14 residues long.

The V call is TRBV27, the J call TRBJ2-7; TRBD1 or TRBD2 may be the D gene (5 bases each). The CDR3 spans 15 residues. With 5 bases removed from V and 5 bases from J, the gap between germline ends came to 19 bases. The germline CDR1 and CDR2 sequences are MNHEY and SMNVEV (reference sequence). The CDR3 is CASSPGTYLFNEQYF. CDR3 DNA sequence: TGTGCCAGCAGTCCAGGGACCTATCTATTCAACGAGCAGTACTTC.

The chain employs TRBV10-2 and TRBJ1-2; TRBD1 agrees at 10 bases. The CDR3 has 15 amino acids. Losses at the gene ends were 6 bases for V and 5 bases for J; bases not matched to a gene: 9. Germline assignment: CDR1 WSHSY and CDR2 SAAADI. The CDR3 coding sequence is TGCGCCAGCAGACCGGGACAGGGGAGCGGGTATGGCTACACCTTC. It specifies CASRPGQGSGYGYTF.

This chain joins TRBV20-1 and TRBJ2-7; D call uncertain. In germline, CDR1 is DFQATT, CDR2 SNEGSKA (reference sequence). Trimming left V 3 bases short and J 1 base short, with 7 bases between. The CDR3 sequence is 12 residues long. DNA of the CDR3: TGCAGTGCTAGTCGGTCATCCTACGAGCAGTACTTC. It translates to CSASRSSYEQYF.

Only a few counts were recorded for this clone. The rearrangement uses TRBV3-1 (or the pseudogene TRBV3-2) and TRBJ2-1; 7 nucleotides align to TRBD2. Per the germline V gene, CDR1 is LGHDT and CDR2 is YNNKEL (reference sequence). The length of the CDR3 is 14 residues. Losses at the gene ends were 5 bases for V and 8 bases for J; bases not matched to a gene: 9. The CDR3 loop reads CASSSSRGVDEQFF. The CDR3, as DNA: TGTGCCAGCAGCTCTAGCCGGGGGGTGGATGAGCAGTTCTTC.

The genes are TRBV19 and TRBJ1-4; D perhaps matches TRBD1 (6 bases). This CDR3 region has 15 residues. The germline V and J ends were trimmed by 5 bases and 5 bases, with 15 bases remaining between them. CDR1 is LNHDA and CDR2 is SQIVND in the germline V gene (reference sequence). The CDR3, as DNA: TGTGCCAGTAGTGGACGGGACATCAGAAATGAAAAACTGTTTTTT. Protein: CASSGRDIRNEKLFF.

The genes are TRBV30 and TRBJ1-6, with D perhaps TRBD1 (6 bases). Germline V gene sequence: CDR1 GTSNPN, CDR2 SVGIG (reference sequence). This CDR3 has 15 residues. V lost 2 bases to trimming and J lost 5 bases, with 13 bases between them. This CDR3 reads CAWSIRGRDNSPLHF. The CDR3 DNA is TGTGCCTGGAGTATTAGGGGGAGGGATAATTCACCCCTCCACTTT.